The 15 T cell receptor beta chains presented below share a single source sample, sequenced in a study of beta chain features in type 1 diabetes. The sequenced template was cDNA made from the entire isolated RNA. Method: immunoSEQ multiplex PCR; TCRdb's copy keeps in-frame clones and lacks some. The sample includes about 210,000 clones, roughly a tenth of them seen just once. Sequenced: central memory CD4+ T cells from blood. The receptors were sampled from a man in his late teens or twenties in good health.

The CDR3 coding sequence is TGTGCCAGTGGGGGGTGGCAGATGCCAGATACGCAGTATTTT. This translates into CASGGWQMPDTQYF. The chain carries TRBV19 and TRBJ2-3, with D maybe TRBD2 (6 bases). CDR3 length: 14 residues. V was pared by 8 bases and J by 4 bases, with 16 bases between. CDR1 and CDR2 (germline): LNHDA, SQIVND (reference sequence).

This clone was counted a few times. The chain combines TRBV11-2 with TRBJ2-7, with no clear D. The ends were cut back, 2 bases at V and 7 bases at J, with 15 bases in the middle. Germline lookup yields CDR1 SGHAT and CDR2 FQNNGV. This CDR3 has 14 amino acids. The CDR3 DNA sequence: TGTGCCAGCAGCTTAATAGCTAGATCGGGTGAGCAGTACTTC. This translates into CASSLIARSGEQYF.

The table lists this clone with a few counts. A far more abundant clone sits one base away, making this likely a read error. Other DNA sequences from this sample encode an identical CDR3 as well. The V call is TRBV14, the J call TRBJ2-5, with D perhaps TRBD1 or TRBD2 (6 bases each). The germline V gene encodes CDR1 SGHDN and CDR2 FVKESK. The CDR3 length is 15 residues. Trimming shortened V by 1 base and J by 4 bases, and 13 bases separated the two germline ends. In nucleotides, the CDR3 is TGTGCCAGCAGCCAAGGGAACCGGGGGCCAGAGACCCAGTACTTC. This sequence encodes CASSQGNRGPETQYF.

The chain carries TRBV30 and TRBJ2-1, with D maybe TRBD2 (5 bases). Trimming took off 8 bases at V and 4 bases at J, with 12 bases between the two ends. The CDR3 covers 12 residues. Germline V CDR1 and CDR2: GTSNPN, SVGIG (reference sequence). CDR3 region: CAHQRGYNEQFF. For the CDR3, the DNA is TGTGCCCACCAGCGCGGGTACAATGAGCAGTTCTTC.

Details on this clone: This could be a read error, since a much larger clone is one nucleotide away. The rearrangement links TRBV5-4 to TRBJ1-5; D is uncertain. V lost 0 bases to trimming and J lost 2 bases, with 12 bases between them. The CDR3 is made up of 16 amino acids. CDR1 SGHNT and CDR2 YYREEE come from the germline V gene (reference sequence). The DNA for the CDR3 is TGTGCCAGCAGCTTGGTTCCGGGGAGAGGCAATCAGCCCCAGCATTTT. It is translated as CASSLVPGRGNQPQHF.

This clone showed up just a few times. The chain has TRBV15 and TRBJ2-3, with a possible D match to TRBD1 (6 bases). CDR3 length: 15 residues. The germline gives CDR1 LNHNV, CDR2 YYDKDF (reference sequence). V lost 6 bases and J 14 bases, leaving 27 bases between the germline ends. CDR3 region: CATSLDLDSRGIRYF. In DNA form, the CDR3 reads TGTGCCACCAGTCTAGATCTGGACAGCCGGGGTATAAGGTATTTT.

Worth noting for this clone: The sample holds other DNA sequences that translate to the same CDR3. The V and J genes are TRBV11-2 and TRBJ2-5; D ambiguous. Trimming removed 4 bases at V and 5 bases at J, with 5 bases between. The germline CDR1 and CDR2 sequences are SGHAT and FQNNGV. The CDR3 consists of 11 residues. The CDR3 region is CASSSAETQYF. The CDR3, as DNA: TGTGCCAGCAGCTCAGCGGAGACCCAGTACTTC. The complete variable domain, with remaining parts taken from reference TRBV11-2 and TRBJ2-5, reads EAGVAQSPRYKIIEKRQSVAFWCNPISGHATLYWYQQILGQGPKLLIQFQNNGVVDDSQLPKDRFSAERLKGVDSTLKIQPAKLEDSAVYLCASSSAETQYFGPGTRLLVL.

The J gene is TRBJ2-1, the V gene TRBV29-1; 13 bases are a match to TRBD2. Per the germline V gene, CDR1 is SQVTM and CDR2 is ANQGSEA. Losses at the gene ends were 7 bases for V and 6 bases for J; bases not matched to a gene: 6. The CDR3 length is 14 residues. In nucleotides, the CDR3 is TGCAGCGCGGGGGGACTAGCGGGGTCCAATGAGCAGTTCTTC. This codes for CSAGGLAGSNEQFF.

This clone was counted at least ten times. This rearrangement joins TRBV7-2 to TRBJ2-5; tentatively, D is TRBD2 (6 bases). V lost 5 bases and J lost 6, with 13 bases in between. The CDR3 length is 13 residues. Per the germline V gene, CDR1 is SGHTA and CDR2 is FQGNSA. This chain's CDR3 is CASSADGGKTQYF. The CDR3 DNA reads TGTGCCAGCAGCGCCGACGGAGGGAAGACCCAGTACTTC.

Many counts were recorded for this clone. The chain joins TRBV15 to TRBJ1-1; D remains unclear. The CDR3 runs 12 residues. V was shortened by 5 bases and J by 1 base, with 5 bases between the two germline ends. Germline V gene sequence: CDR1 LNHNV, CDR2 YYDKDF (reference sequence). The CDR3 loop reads CATSLRNTEAFF. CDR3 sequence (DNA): TGTGCCACCAGCCTGAGGAACACTGAAGCTTTCTTT.

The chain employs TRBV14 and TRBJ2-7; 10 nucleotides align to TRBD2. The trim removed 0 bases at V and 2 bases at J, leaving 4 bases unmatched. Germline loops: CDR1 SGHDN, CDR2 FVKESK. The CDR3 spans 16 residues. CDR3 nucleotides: TGTGCCAGCAGCCAAGATACACTAGCGGGGACCTACGAGCAGTACTTC. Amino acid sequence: CASSQDTLAGTYEQYF.

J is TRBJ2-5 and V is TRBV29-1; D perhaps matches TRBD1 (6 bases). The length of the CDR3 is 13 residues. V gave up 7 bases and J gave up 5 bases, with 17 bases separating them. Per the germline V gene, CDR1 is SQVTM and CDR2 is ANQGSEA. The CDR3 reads CSAMRGLRETQYF. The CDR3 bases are TGCAGCGCCATGAGGGGGTTGCGGGAGACCCAGTACTTC. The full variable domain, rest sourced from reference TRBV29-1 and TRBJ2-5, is SAVISQKPSRDICQRGTSLTIQCQVDSQVTMMFWYRQQPGQSLTLIATANQGSEATYESGFVIDKFPISRPNLTFSTLTVSNMSPEDSSIYLCSAMRGLRETQYFGPGTRLLVL.

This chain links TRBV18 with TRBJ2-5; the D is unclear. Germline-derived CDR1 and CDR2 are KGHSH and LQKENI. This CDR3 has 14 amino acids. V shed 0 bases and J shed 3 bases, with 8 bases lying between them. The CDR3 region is CASSPPSIKETQYF. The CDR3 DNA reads TGTGCCAGCTCACCACCGAGTATAAAAGAGACCCAGTACTTC.

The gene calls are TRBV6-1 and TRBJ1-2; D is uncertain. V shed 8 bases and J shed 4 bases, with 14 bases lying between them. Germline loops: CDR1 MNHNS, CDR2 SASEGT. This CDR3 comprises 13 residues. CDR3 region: CASDPAQGYGYTF. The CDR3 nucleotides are TGTGCCAGCGACCCAGCCCAAGGCTATGGCTACACCTTC.

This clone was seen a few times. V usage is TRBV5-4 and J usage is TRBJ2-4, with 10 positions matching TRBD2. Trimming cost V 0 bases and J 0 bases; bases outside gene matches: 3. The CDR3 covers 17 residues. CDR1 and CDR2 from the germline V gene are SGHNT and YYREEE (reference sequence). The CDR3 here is CASSLELAGRAKNIQYF. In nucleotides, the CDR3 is TGTGCCAGCAGCTTGGAACTAGCGGGACGAGCCAAAAACATTCAGTACTTC.